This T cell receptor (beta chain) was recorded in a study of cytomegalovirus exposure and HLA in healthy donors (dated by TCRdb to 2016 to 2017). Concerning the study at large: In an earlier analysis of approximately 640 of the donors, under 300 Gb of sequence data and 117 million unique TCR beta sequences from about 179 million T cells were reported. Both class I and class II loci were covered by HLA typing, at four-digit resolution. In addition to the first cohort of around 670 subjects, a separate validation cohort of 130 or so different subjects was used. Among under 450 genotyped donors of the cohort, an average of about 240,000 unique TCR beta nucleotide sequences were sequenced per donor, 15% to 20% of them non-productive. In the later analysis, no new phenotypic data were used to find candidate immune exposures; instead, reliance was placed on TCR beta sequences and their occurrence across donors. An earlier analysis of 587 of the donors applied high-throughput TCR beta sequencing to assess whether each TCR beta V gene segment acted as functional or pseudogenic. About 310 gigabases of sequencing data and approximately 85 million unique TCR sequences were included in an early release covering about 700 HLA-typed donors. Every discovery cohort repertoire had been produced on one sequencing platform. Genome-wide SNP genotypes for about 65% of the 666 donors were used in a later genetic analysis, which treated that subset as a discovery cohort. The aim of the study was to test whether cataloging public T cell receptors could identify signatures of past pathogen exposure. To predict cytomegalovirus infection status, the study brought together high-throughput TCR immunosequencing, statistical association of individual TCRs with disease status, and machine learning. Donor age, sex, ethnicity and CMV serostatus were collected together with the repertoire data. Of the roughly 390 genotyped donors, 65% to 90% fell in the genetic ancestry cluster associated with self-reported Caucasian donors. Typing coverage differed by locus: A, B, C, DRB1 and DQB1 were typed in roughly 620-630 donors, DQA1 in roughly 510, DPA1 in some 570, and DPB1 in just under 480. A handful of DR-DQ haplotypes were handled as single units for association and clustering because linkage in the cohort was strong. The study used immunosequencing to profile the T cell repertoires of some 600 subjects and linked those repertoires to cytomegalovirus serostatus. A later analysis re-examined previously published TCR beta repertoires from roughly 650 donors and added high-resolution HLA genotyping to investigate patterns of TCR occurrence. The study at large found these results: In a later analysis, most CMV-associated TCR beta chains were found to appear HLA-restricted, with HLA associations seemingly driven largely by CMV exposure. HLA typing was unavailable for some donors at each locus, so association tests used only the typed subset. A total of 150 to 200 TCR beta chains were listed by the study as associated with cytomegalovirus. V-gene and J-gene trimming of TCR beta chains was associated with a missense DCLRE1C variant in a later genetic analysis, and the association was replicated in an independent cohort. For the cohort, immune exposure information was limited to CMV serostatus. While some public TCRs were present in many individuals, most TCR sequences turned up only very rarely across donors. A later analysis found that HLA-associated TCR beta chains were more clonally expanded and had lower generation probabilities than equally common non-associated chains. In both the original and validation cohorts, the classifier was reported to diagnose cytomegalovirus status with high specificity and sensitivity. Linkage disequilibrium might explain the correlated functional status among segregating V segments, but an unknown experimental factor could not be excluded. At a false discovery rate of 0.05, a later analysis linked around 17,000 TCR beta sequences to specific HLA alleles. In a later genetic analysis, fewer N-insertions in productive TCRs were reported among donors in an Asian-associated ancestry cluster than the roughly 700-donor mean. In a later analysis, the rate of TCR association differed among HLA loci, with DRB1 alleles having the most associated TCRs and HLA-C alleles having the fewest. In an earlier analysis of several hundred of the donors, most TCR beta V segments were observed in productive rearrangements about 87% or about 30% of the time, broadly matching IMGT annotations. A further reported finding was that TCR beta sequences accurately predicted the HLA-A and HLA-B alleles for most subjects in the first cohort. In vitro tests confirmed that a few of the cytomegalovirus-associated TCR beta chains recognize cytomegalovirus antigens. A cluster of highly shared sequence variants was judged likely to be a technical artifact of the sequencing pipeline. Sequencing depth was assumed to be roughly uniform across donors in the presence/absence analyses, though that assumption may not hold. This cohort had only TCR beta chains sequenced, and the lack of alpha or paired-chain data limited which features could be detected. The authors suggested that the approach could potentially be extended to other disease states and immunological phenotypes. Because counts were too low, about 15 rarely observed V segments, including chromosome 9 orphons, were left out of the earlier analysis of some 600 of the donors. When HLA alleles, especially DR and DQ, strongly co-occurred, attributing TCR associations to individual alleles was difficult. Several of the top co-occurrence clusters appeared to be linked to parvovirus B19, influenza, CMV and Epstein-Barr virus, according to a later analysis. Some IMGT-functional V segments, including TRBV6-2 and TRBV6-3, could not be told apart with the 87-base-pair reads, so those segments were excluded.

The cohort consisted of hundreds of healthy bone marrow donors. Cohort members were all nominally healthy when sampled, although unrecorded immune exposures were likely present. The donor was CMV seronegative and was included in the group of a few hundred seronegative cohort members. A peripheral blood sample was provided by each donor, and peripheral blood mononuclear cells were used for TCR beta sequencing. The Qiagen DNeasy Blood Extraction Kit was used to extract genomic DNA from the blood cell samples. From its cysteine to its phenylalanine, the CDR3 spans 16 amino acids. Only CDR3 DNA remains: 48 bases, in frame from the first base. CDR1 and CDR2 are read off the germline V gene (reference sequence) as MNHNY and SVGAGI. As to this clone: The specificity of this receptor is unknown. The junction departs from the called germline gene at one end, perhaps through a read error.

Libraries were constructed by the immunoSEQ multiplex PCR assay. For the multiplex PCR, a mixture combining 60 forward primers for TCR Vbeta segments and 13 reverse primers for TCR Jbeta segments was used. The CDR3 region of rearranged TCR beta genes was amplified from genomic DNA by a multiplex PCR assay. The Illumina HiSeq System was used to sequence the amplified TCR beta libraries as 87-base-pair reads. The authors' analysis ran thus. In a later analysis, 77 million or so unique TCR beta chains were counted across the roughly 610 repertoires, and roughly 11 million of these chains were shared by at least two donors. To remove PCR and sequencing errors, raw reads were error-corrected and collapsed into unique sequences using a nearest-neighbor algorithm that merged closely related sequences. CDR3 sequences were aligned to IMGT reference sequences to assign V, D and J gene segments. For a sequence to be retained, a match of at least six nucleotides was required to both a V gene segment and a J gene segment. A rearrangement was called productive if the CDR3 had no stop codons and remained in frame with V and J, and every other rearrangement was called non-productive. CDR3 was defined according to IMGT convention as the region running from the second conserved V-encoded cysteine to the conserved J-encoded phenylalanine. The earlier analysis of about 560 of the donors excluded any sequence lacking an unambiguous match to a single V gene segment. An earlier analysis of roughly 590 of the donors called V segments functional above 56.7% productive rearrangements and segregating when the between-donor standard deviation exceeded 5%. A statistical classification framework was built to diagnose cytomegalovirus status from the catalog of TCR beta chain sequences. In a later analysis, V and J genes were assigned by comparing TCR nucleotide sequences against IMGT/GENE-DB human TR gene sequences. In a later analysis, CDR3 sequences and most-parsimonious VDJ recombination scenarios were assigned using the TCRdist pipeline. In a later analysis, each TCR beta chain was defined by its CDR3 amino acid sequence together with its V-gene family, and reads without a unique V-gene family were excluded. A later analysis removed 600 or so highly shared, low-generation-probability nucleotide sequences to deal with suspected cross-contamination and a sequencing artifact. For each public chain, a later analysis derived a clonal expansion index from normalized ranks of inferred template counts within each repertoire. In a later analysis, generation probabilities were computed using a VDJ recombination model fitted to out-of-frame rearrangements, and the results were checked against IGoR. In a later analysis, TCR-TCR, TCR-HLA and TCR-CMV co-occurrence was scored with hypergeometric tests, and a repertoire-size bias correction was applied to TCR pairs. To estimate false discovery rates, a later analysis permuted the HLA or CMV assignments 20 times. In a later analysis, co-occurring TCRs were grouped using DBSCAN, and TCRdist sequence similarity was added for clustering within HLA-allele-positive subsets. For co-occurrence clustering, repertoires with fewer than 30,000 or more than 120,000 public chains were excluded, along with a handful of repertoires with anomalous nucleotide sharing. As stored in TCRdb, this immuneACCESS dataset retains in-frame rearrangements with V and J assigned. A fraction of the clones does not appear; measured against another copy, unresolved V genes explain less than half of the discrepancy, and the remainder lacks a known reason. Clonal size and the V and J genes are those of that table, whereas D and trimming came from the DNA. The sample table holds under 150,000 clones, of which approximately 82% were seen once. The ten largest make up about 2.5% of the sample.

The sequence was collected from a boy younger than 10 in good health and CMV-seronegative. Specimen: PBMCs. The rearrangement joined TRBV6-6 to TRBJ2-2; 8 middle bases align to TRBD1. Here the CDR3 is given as CASSPPTGEVSGGLFF. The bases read TGTGCCAGCAGTCCCCCGACAGGGGAGGTCTCCGGGGGGCTGTTTTTT.